This T cell receptor beta chain was captured by sequencing in a study of beta chain features in type 1 diabetes (dated by TCRdb to the late 2010s). For the wider study: Mean age, gender distribution, total cell number and subset yield did not differ between patients and healthy donors. A total of 90 million to 120 million sorted cells were examined across all samples, and a strong correlation was observed between cell number per subset and RNA yield. In the study, TCRB repertoires of sorted circulating CD4+ T cell subsets from recently diagnosed type 1 diabetes patients were compared with those of matched healthy donors. Regulatory and stem cell-like memory subsets were isolated from only 8 patients and roughly 8 healthy donors, whereas naive and central memory subsets came from all 30 or so donors.

A single peripheral blood draw of 90 to 150 mL on average was collected from each donor into heparinised tubes. A BD FACSAria II was used to sort naive, central memory, regulatory and stem cell-like memory CD4+ T cells with a panel that included CD45RO, CCR7, CD25, CD127, CD95 and CD27. A purity above 95% was achieved for all sorted populations. PBMCs were isolated right away by Lymphoprep density gradient centrifugation and were stained directly, without culture. So that batch effects would be minimized, each experiment stained and sorted samples in pairs, pairing one healthy donor with one patient. V loses 4 bases at its end and J loses 5 bases; junction bases beyond the gene matches: 9. Via the germline V gene (reference sequence), CDR1 is SGHAT and CDR2 FQDESV. Counted from cysteine to phenylalanine, this CDR3 has 15 amino acids. Kept here is only the CDR3 DNA, which spans 45 bases and is read in frame from base 1.

About this clone: Its antigen is not yet known. Base qualities are missing; no much larger clone stands one base away.

All of the isolated RNA was reverse transcribed with the High Capacity cDNA Reverse Transcription Kit, so expressed TCRB transcripts were sequenced. Deep immunoSEQ sequencing was performed on naive, central memory and regulatory T cell samples, with an average of about 3.57 million total reads per sample. After sorted cells were lysed in RLT buffer, RNA was extracted with DNase-treated RNeasy Micro or Mini kits, with the choice depending on cell number. To prevent cross-contamination, each cell subset was processed individually, whereas patient and healthy donor samples were processed jointly. The immunoSEQ multiplex PCR was used to amplify TCRB sequences from cDNA, yielding 87-bp fragments that span the CDR3 region. The amplicons were sequenced using the Illumina HiSeq platform. The paper's data handling went like this. PCR bias was corrected computationally using synthetic template baselines, and reads within Hamming distance 2 were collapsed, with unmergeable singletons discarded. By aligning reads against IMGT, V, D and J genes, CDR3 length, and insertions or deletions at six rearrangement sites were assigned. Within each subset, clonotype counts were normalized to the number of sorted cells before true diversity and Gini coefficients were calculated with the tcR R package. The overlap coefficient, calculated on TCRB nucleotide sequences, was used to measure repertoire sharing. As a proxy for the pre-selection repertoire, out-of-frame TCRB sequences from naive cells were analyzed. What TCRdb holds here is the immuneACCESS table cut down to in-frame rearrangements. Part of the clones is not present; checked against another copy, under half of the missing clones reflect an unresolved V gene, and the others are unexplained. V and J calls and clone size are copied from that table; D and trimming were computed from the DNA. Recorded for this sample are under 850,000 clones; about an eighth of them occurred a single time. Together, the top ten hold approximately 0.022% of the sample.

The full study reports these points: Fewer insertions and more nucleotide deletions at VDJ recombination sites were observed in patients with type 1 diabetes, implying thymic rearrangement abnormalities. PCR might favor shorter templates, but patient and control samples were amplified and corrected together, so any skew would affect both groups equally. A moderate but significant shortening of TCRB CDR3 length was observed in type 1 diabetes patients in all four CD4+ subsets. Because cDNA was sequenced instead of genomic DNA, activated cells with high expression could be over-represented, although the groups did not differ in activation or CD3 levels. Because the HLA sub-analyses included only small numbers of individuals, any influence of HLA type on TCRB rearrangement was left unresolved. Naive, central memory and regulatory TCRB repertoires appeared to be more similar among patients than among healthy donors.

The TCR sequence derives from a man between 18 and 29 years old with type 1 diabetes. The receptor chain draws on TRBV11-1 and TRBJ2-7, with TRBD1 identical over 9 junction bases. Sequencing used naive CD4+ T cells from blood. The cell subset or site label of this sample denotes: true naive CD4+ T cells. CDR3 sequence: CASSSQGQGWNEQYF. The nucleotides read TGTGCCAGCAGCTCGCAAGGACAGGGGTGGAACGAGCAGTACTTC. Reference TRBV11-1 and TRBJ2-7 proteins supply the regions before and after the CDR3; the full variable domain is: EAEVAQSPRYKITEKSQAVAFWCDPISGHATLYWYRQILGQGPELLVQFQDESVVDDSQLPKDRFSAERLKGVDSTLKIQPAELGDSAMYLCASSSQGQGWNEQYFGPGTRLTVT.